Each of the 18 T cell receptor beta chains below was sequenced from the same sample in a study of graft-versus-host responses after intestinal transplantation (dated by TCRdb to the early 2020s). Receptor libraries were prepared by the immunoSEQ multiplex PCR assay. In its TCRdb copy, this immuneACCESS table keeps in-frame sequences only and misses some clones. Where compared with another copy, unresolved V genes explain less than half of these, and the others have no known cause. Present in this sample are about 3,000 clones, 30% to 35% of which were seen just once. The ten top clones hold 6% to 6.5% of the sample. The time point label corresponds to: cells obtained before transplantation from donor or recipient. Specimen: alloreactive CD4+ T cells from a mixed lymphocyte reaction culture, collected before transplantation. The cell subset or site label on this specimen signifies: CFSE-low proliferating T cells sorted from approximately 6-day pre-transplant mixed lymphocyte reaction (GvH or HvG direction). The source is a human patient who was an organ donor for intestinal transplantation.

This chain connects TRBV5-1 to TRBJ2-5; no clear D gene. The CDR3 contains 13 residues. The germline V gene has CDR1 SGHRS and CDR2 YFSETQ. Trimming cost V 1 base and J 3 bases, with 7 bases left between them. The CDR3 sequence is CASSLLPEETQYF. The CDR3 DNA reads as TGCGCCAGCAGCTTGTTACCCGAAGAGACCCAGTACTTC.

This clone was detected a few times. The gene calls are TRBV6-9 and TRBJ2-1; D not certain. Germline V gives CDR1 MNHGY, CDR2 SVAAGI. This CDR3 is 15 amino acids long. V lost 4 bases and J lost 2, with 12 bases in between. CDR3 nucleotides: TGTGCCAGCAGTTCTTCACATGGAGCCTACAATGAGCAGTTCTTC. Its translation: CASSSSHGAYNEQFF.

This clone was detected only a few times. The chain is built from TRBV6-5 and TRBJ2-1, with 10 bases lining up with TRBD2. In germline, CDR1 is MNHEY, CDR2 SVGAGI. The trim removed 3 bases at V and 4 bases at J, leaving 6 bases unmatched. The CDR3 is 16 residues long. CDR3 bases: TGTGCCAGCAGTTATGGGGCTAGCGGGGGATACAATGAGCAGTTCTTC. This gives the protein CASSYGASGGYNEQFF.

The J gene is TRBJ2-7, the V gene TRBV6-5; D might be TRBD2 (5 bases). Deletions cut 5 bases from V and 0 bases from J, with 5 bases between. Per the germline V gene, CDR1 is MNHEY and CDR2 is SVGAGI. The CDR3 runs to 12 residues. The CDR3 nucleotides are TGTGCCAGCAGTGACTACTCCTACGAGCAGTACTTC. Translation: CASSDYSYEQYF.

V usage is TRBV12-5 and J usage is TRBJ2-5, with TRBD2 matching 9 bases. The CDR3 extends over 17 amino acids. Germline CDR1 is LGHNT and CDR2 is FRNRAP. With V trimmed by 5 bases and J by 5 bases, 15 bases remained unmatched. CDR3 DNA: TGTGCTAGTGGTCTGGAGCGGGGGGCTTGTAGTATGGAGACCCAGTACTTC. It translates to CASGLERGACSMETQYF.

The chain has TRBV7-2 and TRBJ2-1, with 7 bases that match TRBD2. V was clipped by 2 bases and J by 9 bases; unmatched bases: 10. Germline loops: CDR1 SGHTA, CDR2 FQGNSA. The CDR3 runs 15 residues. The CDR3 DNA reads as TGTGCCAGCAGCTTACTGGGGGGGTACTTCAGTGAGCAGTTCTTC. Protein product: CASSLLGGYFSEQFF.

This clone ranks as large. The V call is TRBV4-1, the J call TRBJ1-3; D is unresolved. This CDR3 region has 17 residues. Per germline, CDR1 MGHRA and CDR2 YSYEKL. V dropped 1 base and J dropped 0 bases, with 13 bases sitting between them. The DNA of the CDR3 is TGCGCCAGCAGCCAAGCCCCCAGGCCCGACTCTGGAAACACCATATATTTT. It specifies CASSQAPRPDSGNTIYF.

This clone appeared a few times. A read error may be the cause here, since a much bigger clone is one base away. The same CDR3 also results from other DNA sequences found in this sample. The rearrangement links TRBV5-4 to TRBJ2-7; D is unclear. This CDR3 contains 13 residues. Germline V gives CDR1 SGHNT, CDR2 YYREEE (reference sequence). The chain's CDR3 is CASSLYIGYEQYF. The CDR3, as DNA: TGCGCCAGCAGCTTGTATATCGGCTACGAGCAGTACTTC.

This clone occurred a few times. The chain combines TRBV6-6 with TRBJ2-3, with unresolved D. This CDR3 has 11 amino acids. The germline V and J ends were trimmed by 6 bases and 2 bases, with 3 bases remaining between them. The germline gives CDR1 MNHNY, CDR2 SVGAGI (reference sequence). Here the CDR3 reads CASRYTDTQYF. The CDR3 bases are TGTGCCAGCAGATACACAGATACGCAGTATTTT.

The chain joins TRBV5-4 to TRBJ1-1; no clear D. The CDR3 consists of 14 residues. V was trimmed by 5 bases and J by 1 base, leaving 12 bases between them. Germline-derived CDR1 and CDR2 are SGHNT and YYREEE (reference sequence). For the CDR3, the DNA is TGTGCCAGCAGGAGGACGGCTGAGAACACTGAAGCTTTCTTT. This encodes CASRRTAENTEAFF.

The chain is built from TRBV5-1 and TRBJ1-2; TRBD1 matches 10 bases. V lost 3 bases and J lost 0; bases outside the gene matches: 11. Germline V gene lookup returns CDR1 SGHRS and CDR2 YFSETQ. There are 18 residues in the CDR3. The CDR3 coding sequence is TGCGCCAGCAGCTGGTGGGGGACAGGGGCTCCAGCTAACTATGGCTACACCTTC. It codes for CASSWWGTGAPANYGYTF.

This clone has only a few counts. This chain uses TRBV5-1 with TRBJ2-3; 7 bases are a match to TRBD1. Germline CDR1 and CDR2: SGHRS and YFSETQ. The CDR3 covers 17 residues. V gave up 1 base and J gave up 0 bases; unmatched junction bases: 8. DNA of the CDR3: TGCGCCAGCAGCTTGCCCACAGGGGACGGAAGCACAGATACGCAGTATTTT. Its protein is CASSLPTGDGSTDTQYF.

This chain connects TRBV11-2 to TRBJ1-3; a weak D match, TRBD1 (5 bases). This CDR3 is built from 17 residues. Trimming shortened V by 2 bases and J by 6 bases, and 20 bases separated the two germline ends. The germline CDR1 and CDR2 sequences are SGHAT and FQNNGV. CDR3: CASSLWGISTDENTIYF. CDR3 in DNA: TGTGCCAGCAGCTTATGGGGCATTTCTACCGACGAAAACACCATATATTTT.

The V call is TRBV15, the J call TRBJ2-3; tentatively, D is TRBD2 (5 bases). Germline V gene data show CDR1 as LNHNV and CDR2 as YYDKDF (reference sequence). The CDR3 has 16 residues. V was clipped by 0 bases and J by 0 bases, with 10 bases between them. In nucleotides, the CDR3 is TGTGCCACCAGCAGAGAATCATGGACTAGCACAGATACGCAGTATTTT. This codes for CATSRESWTSTDTQYF.

Only a few counts were recorded for this clone. The J gene is TRBJ1-2, the V gene TRBV5-1; a possible D gene is TRBD1 (5 bases). Germline loops: CDR1 SGHRS, CDR2 YFSETQ. V lost 0 bases, J lost 7 bases, and 16 bases lay in between. This CDR3 region has 15 residues. The CDR3: CASSLAILGVLGYTF. The CDR3 DNA reads TGCGCCAGCAGCTTGGCCATATTAGGGGTTCTTGGCTACACCTTC.

This chain links TRBV5-1 with TRBJ2-6; TRBD1 might be the D (5 bases). There are 17 residues in the CDR3. CDR1 and CDR2 (germline): SGHRS, YFSETQ. Trimming shortened V by 0 bases and J by 2 bases, and 12 bases separated the two germline ends. The CDR3 nucleotides are TGCGCCAGCAGCTTGGGCGCAGGGATGACTGGGGCCAACGTCCTGACTTTC. Amino acids: CASSLGAGMTGANVLTF.

This clone is medium-sized within its sample. The V and J genes are TRBV19 and TRBJ1-2, with D hard to call. The germline V gene has CDR1 LNHDA and CDR2 SQIVND (reference sequence). The CDR3 has 13 residues. With 3 bases removed from V and 4 bases from J, the gap between germline ends came to 9 bases. The CDR3 nucleotides are TGTGCCAGTAGTATCGGCCAGGTCTATGGCTACACCTTC. This encodes CASSIGQVYGYTF.

V is TRBV5-8 and J is TRBJ2-7; maybe TRBD1 (6 bases). The germline V gene encodes CDR1 SGHTS and CDR2 YDEGEE. Trimming pared 2 bases from V and 2 bases from J, leaving 14 bases between. The CDR3 covers 15 residues. This CDR3 reads CASSFQTGQPYEQYF. CDR3 nucleotide sequence: TGTGCCAGCAGCTTCCAGACAGGACAGCCCTACGAGCAGTACTTC. Based on the CDR3 plus reference TRBV5-8 and TRBJ2-7, the full variable domain is EAGVTQSPTHLIKTRGQQATLRCSPISGHTSVYWYQQALGLGLQFLLWYDEGEERNRGNFPPRFSGRQFPNYSSELNVNALELEDSALYLCASSFQTGQPYEQYFGPGTRLTVT.